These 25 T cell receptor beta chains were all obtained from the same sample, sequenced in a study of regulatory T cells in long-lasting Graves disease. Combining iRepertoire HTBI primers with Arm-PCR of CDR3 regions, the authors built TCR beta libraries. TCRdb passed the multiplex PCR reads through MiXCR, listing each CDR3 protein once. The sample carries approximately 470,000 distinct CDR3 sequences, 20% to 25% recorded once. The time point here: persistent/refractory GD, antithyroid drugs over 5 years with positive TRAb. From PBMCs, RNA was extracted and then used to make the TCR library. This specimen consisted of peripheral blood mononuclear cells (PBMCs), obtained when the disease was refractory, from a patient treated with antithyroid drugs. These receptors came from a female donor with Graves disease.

Written as DNA, the CDR3 is TGTGCCAGCAGTGAGATCGCAGGGGGCACCCCCTACGAGCAGTACTTC. Translating it yields CASSEIAGGTPYEQYF. The chain employs TRBV25-1 and TRBJ2-7; 8 bases are a match to TRBD1. The CDR3 length is 16 residues. The V gene end was trimmed by 3 bases and the J gene end by 2 bases; junction bases not matched to a gene: 9. The germline V gene has CDR1 MGHDK and CDR2 SYGVNS.

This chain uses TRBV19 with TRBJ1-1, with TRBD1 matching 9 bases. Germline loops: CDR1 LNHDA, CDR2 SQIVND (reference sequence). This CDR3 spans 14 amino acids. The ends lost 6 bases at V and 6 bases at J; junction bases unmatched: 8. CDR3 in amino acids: CASRRQGEVSEAFF. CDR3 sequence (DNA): TGTGCCAGTAGGAGACAGGGGGAAGTCTCTGAAGCTTTCTTT.

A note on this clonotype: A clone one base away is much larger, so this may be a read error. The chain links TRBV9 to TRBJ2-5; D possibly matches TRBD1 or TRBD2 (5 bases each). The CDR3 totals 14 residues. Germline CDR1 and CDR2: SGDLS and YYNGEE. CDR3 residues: CASSVWGSGETQCF. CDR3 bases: TGTGCCAGCAGCGTATGGGGGAGTGGTGAGACCCAGTGCTTC. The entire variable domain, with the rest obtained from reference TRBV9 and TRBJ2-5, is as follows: DSGVTQTPKHLITATGQRVTLRCSPRSGDLSVYWYQQSLDQGLQFLIQYYNGEERAKGNILERFSAQQFPDLHSELNLSSLELGDSALYFCASSVWGSGETQCFGPGTRLLVL.

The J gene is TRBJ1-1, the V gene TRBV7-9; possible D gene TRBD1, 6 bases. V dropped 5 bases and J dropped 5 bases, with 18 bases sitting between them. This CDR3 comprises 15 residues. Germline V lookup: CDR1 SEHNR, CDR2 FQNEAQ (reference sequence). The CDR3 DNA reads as TGTGCCAGCAGCCAAAACAGGGATCGGTTGACTGAAGCTTTCTTT. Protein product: CASSQNRDRLTEAFF.

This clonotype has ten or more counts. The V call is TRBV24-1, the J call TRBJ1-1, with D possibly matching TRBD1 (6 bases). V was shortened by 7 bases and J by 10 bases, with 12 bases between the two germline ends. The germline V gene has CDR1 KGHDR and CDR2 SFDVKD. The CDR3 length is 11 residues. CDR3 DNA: TGTGCCACCAGCACGGGACAAAGAGCTTTCTTT. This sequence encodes CATSTGQRAFF.

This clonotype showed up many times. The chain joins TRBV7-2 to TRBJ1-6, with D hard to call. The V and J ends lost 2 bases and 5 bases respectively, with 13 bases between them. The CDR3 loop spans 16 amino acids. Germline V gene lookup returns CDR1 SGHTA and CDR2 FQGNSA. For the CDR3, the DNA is TGTGCCAGCAGCTTAATCACCCCAGAAGATAATTCACCCCTCCACTTT. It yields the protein CASSLITPEDNSPLHF. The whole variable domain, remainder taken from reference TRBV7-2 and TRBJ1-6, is GAGVSQSPSNKVTEKGKDVELRCDPISGHTALYWYRQSLGQGLEFLIYFQGNSAPDKSGLPSDRFSAERTGGSVSTLTIQRTQQEDSAVYLCASSLITPEDNSPLHFGNGTRLTVT.

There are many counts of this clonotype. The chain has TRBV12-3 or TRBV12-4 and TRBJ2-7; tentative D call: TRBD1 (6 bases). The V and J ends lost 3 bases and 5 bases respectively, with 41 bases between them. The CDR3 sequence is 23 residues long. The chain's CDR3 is CASSFVLDLSEQHNRVDKDEQYF. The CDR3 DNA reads TGTGCCAGCAGTTTTGTGCTGGACCTGTCCGAACAACACAACAGGGTGGACAAAGACGAGCAGTACTTC.

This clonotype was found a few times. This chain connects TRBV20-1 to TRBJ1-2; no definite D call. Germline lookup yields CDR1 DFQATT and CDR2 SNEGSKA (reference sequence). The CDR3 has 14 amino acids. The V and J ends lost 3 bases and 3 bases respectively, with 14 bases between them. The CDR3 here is CSASSLMNYYGYTF. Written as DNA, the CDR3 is TGCAGTGCTAGCTCTCTGATGAATTACTATGGCTACACCTTC.

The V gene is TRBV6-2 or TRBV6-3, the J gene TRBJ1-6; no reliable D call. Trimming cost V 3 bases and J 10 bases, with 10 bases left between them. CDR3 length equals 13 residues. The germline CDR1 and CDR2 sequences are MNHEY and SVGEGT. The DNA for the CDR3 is TGTGCCAGCAGTTATTACCGAGGATCACCCCTCCACTTT. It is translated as CASSYYRGSPLHF.

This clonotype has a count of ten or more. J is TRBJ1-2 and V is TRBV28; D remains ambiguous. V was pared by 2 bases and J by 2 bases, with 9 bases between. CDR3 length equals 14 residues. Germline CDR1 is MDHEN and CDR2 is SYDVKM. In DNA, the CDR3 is TGTGCCAGCAGTTTAGAGGAGACAAACTATGGCTACACCTTC. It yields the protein CASSLEETNYGYTF.

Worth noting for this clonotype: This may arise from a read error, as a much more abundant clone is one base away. CDR3 DNA sequence: TGTGCCAGCAGCTTAAAACTAGCGGGAACCTACGAGCGGTACTTC. Translating gives CASSLKLAGTYERYF. The chain is built from TRBV7-9 and TRBJ2-7, with 10 bases aligning to TRBD2. Germline assignment: CDR1 SEHNR and CDR2 FQNEAQ (reference sequence). The CDR3 covers 15 residues.

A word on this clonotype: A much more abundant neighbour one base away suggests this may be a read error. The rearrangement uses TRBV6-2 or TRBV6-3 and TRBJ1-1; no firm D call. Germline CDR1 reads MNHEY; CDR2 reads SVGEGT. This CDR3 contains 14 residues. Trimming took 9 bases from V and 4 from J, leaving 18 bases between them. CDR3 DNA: TGTGCCAGTCATGGCGGATGGGATTCCACTGAAGCTTTCTTT. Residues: CASHGGWDSTEAFF.

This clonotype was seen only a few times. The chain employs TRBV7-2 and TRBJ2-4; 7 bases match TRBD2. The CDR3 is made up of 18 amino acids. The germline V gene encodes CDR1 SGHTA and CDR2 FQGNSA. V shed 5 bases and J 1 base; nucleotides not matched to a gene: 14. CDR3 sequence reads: CASSPQAAGGRAKNIQYF. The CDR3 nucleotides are TGTGCCAGCAGCCCACAAGCGGCCGGGGGGAGGGCCAAAAACATTCAGTACTTC.

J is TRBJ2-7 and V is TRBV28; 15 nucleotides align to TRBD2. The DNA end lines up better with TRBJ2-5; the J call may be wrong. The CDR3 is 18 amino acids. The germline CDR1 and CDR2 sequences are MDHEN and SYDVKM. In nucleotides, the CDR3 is TGTGCCAGCAGCCTCGATTACGGACTAGCGGGAGGGCTTAAGACCCAGTACTTC. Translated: CASSLDYGLAGGLKTQYF.

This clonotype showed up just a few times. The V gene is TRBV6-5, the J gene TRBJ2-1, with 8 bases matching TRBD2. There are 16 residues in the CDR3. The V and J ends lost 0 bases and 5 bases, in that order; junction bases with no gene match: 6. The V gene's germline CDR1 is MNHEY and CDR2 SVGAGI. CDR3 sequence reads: CASSYSSGSRNNEQFF. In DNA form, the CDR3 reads TGTGCCAGCAGTTACTCAAGCGGGAGCCGGAACAATGAGCAGTTCTTC.

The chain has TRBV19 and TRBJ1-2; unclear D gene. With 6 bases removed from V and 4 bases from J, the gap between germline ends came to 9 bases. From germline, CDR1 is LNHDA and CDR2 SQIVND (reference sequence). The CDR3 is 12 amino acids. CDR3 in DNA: TGTGCCAGTAGGCAGACACCCTATGGCTACACCTTC. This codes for CASRQTPYGYTF.

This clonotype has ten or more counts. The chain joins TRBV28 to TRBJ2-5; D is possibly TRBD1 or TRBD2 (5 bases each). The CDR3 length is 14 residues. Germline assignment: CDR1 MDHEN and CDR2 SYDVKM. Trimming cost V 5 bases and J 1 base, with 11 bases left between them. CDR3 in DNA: TGTGCCAGCAGTCAGACCGGGACCCAAGAGACCCAGTACTTC. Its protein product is CASSQTGTQETQYF.

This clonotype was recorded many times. The CDR3 here is CASSLEWEGRETQYF. Written as DNA, the CDR3 is TGTGCCAGCAGCTTAGAGTGGGAGGGCCGAGAGACCCAGTACTTC. The chain joins TRBV7-8 to TRBJ2-5, with 7 positions matching TRBD2. This CDR3 contains 15 residues. Germline CDR1 is SGHVS and CDR2 is FQNEAQ. J gave up 4 bases and V 1 base, and 6 bases lay outside the gene matches.

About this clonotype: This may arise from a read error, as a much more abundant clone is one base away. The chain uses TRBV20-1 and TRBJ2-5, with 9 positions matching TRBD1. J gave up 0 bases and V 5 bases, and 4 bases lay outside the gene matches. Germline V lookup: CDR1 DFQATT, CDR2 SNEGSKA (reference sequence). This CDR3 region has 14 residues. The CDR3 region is CSASGTGYQETQYF. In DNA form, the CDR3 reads TGCAGTGCTTCCGGGACAGGGTACCAAGAGACCCAGTACTTC.

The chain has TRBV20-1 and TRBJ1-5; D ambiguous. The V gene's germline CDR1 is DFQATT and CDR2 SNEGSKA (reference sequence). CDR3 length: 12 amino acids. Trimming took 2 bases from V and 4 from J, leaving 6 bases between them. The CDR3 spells CSARRHNQPQHF. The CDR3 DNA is TGCAGTGCTAGAAGGCATAATCAGCCCCAGCATTTT.

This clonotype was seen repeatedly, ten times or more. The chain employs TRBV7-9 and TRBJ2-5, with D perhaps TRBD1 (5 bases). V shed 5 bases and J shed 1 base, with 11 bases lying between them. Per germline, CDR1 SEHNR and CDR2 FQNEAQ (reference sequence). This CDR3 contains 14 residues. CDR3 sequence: CASSMDKTQETQYF. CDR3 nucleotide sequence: TGTGCCAGCAGCATGGACAAGACCCAAGAGACCCAGTACTTC. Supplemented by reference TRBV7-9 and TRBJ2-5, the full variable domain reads DTGVSQNPRHKITKRGQNVTFRCDPISEHNRLYWYRQTLGQGPEFLTYFQNEAQLEKSRLLSDRFSAERPKGSFSTLEIQRTEQGDSAMYLCASSMDKTQETQYFGPGTRLLVL.

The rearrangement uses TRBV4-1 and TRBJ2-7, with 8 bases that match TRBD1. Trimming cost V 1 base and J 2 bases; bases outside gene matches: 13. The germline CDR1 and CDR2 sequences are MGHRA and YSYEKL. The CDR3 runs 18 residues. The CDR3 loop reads CASSQAGQAGFFPYEQYF. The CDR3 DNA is TGCGCCAGCAGCCAAGCGGGACAGGCGGGTTTTTTCCCCTACGAGCAGTACTTC.

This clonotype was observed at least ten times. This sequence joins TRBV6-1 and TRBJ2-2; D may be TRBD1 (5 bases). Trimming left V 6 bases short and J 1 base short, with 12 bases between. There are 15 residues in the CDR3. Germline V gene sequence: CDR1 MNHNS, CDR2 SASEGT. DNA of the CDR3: TGTGCCAGCAGGCGCCCCGGACAGAACACCGGGGAGCTGTTTTTT. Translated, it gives CASRRPGQNTGELFF.

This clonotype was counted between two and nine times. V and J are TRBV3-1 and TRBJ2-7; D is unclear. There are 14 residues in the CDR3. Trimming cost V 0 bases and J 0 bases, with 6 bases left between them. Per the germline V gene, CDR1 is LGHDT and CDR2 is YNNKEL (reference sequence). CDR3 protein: CASSQDASSYEQYF. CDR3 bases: TGTGCCAGCAGCCAAGACGCCTCCTCCTACGAGCAGTACTTC.

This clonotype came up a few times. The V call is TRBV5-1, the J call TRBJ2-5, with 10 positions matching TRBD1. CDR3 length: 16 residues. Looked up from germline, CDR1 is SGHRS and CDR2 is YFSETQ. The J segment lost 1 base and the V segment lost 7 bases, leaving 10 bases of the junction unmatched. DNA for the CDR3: TGCGCCAGCGGATTGACGGGACAGGGGTCCCAAGAGACCCAGTACTTC. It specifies CASGLTGQGSQETQYF.